This entry features one T cell receptor beta chain sequence. The sample originates from a study of blood T cell repertoires in COVID-19. Generated by immunoSEQ multiplex PCR, the TCRdb table keeps only in-frame clones and is missing some. The repertoire consists of fewer than 200,000 clones, with more than 65% occurring once and the leading ten covering roughly 18%. Cohort assignment relied on participant-reported clinical history. Either two negative PCRs, clearance, or symptom resolution qualified Cohort 3 donors as recovered. Looked up from germline, CDR1 is SNHLY and CDR2 is FYNNEI. The V gene lost 8 bases and the J gene lost 5 bases, with 9 bases spanning the gap. CDR3 length equals 11 residues.

The source is a man aged 55 to 70 who had recovered from COVID-19. The sequenced sample was PBMCs or T cells enriched from blood (not recorded which). The chain carries TRBV2 and TRBJ2-5; D is perhaps TRBD2 (5 bases). DNA for the CDR3: TGTGCCAGCTCGCCGGGGGAGACCCAGTACTTC. This codes for CASSPGETQYF.